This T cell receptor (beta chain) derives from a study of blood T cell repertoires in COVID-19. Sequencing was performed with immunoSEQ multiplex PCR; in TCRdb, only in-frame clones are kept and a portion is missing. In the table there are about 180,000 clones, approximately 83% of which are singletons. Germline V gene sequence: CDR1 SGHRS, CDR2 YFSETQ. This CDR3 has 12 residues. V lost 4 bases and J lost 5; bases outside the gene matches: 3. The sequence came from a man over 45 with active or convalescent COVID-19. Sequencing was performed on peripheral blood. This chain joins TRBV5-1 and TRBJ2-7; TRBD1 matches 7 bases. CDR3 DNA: TGCGCCAGCAGCAAACAGGGGAACGAGCAGTACTTC. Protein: CASSKQGNEQYF.